The present T cell receptor beta chain was sequenced within a study of T cells after yellow fever vaccination. Notes on the study in general: Abundant bulk-derived clonotypes could contaminate FACS-sorted repertoires. Most primary-vaccination clones reappeared after the booster (just under 98% CD4, 85% to 90% CD8). Across the CD4 and CD8 compartments, a small share of clonotypes was present in both.

The length of the CDR3 is 13 residues. Trimming took off 3 bases at V and 8 bases at J, with 13 bases between the two ends. Germline-derived CDR1 and CDR2 are MDHEN and SYDVKM. Comments on this clonotype: The antigen remains undetermined.

In TCRdb, the 5' RACE reads were re-called with MiXCR into one record per CDR3 protein. Found here are roughly 500,000 distinct CDR3 sequences, less than 20% of them singletons; the top ten hold roughly an eighth. This rearrangement joins TRBV28 to TRBJ1-2; D gene uncertain. The sequences come from PBMCs, collected 15 days after the yellow fever booster vaccination. The receptor was isolated from a man aged 25 to 40 who received the YFV17D yellow fever vaccine. The CDR3 region has the DNA TGTGCCAGCAGTTTGACTGACCCTCCCGGCTACACCTTC. This sequence encodes CASSLTDPPGYTF.